Listed below are T cell receptor beta chains from one sample, sequenced in a study of OX40 agonist ivuxolimab in advanced cancers. Sequenced by immunoSEQ multiplex PCR; TCRdb stores in-frame clones only, minus some. This table holds over 60,000 clones, approximately 86% found once. The sample was CD4+ or CD8+ T cells sorted from blood, taken in a trial of the OX40 agonist ivuxolimab. The receptors originated from an adult with an advanced solid tumor such as melanoma, head and neck, liver or kidney cancer. The conserved cysteine and the conserved F or W are not part of the CDR3 here. For some rows the clone size is stated as once, few or many, or as a class when expanded; others skip it.

V: TRBV5-8
J: TRBJ1-5
size: few
CDR3: ASSVQGLSNQPQH

V: TRBV2
J: TRBJ2-2
size: .
CDR3: ASSEADRVIGELF

V: TRBV5-1
J: TRBJ1-2
size: .
CDR3: ASSTPGENYGYT

V: TRBV7-2
J: TRBJ1-1
size: .
CDR3: ASSLDVGLDTEAF

V: TRBV7-2
J: TRBJ2-5
size: once
CDR3: ASSLDRPSGGETQY

V: TRBV19
J: TRBJ2-1
size: .
CDR3: ASSKGHGTTYNEQF

V: TRBV5-1
J: TRBJ2-6
size: .
CDR3: ASSLVGRRNSGANVLT

V: TRBV7-2
J: TRBJ2-5
size: .
CDR3: ASSLGDRVQETQY

V: TRBV15
J: TRBJ1-4
size: .
CDR3: ATGIPSTNEKLF

V: TRBV7-2
J: TRBJ2-5
size: .
CDR3: ASSLAGGGETQY

V: TRBV28
J: TRBJ1-5
size: .
CDR3: ASSAGVDQPQH

V: TRBV19
J: TRBJ2-1
size: .
CDR3: ASSPDSSYNEQF

V: TRBV5-1
J: TRBJ2-7
size: .
CDR3: ASSLEGDRSSYEQY

V: TRBV7-8
J: TRBJ1-2
size: .
CDR3: ASSSLRETNYGYT

V: TRBV28
J: TRBJ2-7
size: .
CDR3: ATGGDYPAYEQY

V: TRBV6-5
J: TRBJ1-6
size: .
CDR3: ASSYSQGIDLALH

V: TRBV30
J: TRBJ1-6
size: .
CDR3: ACGQGEKSPLH

V: TRBV11-3
J: TRBJ2-4
size: .
CDR3: ASSTSTSTDIQY

V: TRBV7-2
J: TRBJ1-4
size: .
CDR3: ASSQRGGGEGKLF

V: TRBV19
J: TRBJ2-7
size: once
CDR3: ASSTGPGQGAYEQY

V: TRBV7-9
J: TRBJ2-7
size: .
CDR3: ASSLSPDFYSYEQY

V: TRBV27
J: TRBJ1-2
size: .
CDR3: ASSFRTGSSGYT

V: TRBV5-1
J: TRBJ2-7
size: .
CDR3: ASSLAPTNYEQY

V: TRBV4-3
J: TRBJ2-4
size: .
CDR3: ASSQDGGLNIQY

V: TRBV7-3
J: TRBJ1-1
size: .
CDR3: ASLKGPGDEAF

V: TRBV5-1
J: TRBJ2-2
size: .
CDR3: ASSLARGKKSDTGELF

V: TRBV6-1
J: TRBJ2-5
size: .
CDR3: ASLLTGVQETQY

V: TRBV4-3
J: TRBJ1-2
size: .
CDR3: ASSQDGGIYGYT

V: TRBV5-1
J: TRBJ2-7
size: .
CDR3: ASSLSGLISYEQY

V: TRBV28
J: TRBJ1-2
size: .
CDR3: ASSPGGFDYGYT

V: TRBV29-1
J: TRBJ2-1
size: .
CDR3: SVVQSYNEQF

V: TRBV15
J: TRBJ1-1
size: .
CDR3: ATSRVLSSTEAF

V: TRBV2
J: TRBJ2-1
size: .
CDR3: ASSVRVGESNNEQF

V: TRBV7-2
J: TRBJ1-5
size: .
CDR3: ASSLDSGSNQPQH

V: TRBV10-3
J: TRBJ1-2
size: .
CDR3: AHEGGSNYGYT